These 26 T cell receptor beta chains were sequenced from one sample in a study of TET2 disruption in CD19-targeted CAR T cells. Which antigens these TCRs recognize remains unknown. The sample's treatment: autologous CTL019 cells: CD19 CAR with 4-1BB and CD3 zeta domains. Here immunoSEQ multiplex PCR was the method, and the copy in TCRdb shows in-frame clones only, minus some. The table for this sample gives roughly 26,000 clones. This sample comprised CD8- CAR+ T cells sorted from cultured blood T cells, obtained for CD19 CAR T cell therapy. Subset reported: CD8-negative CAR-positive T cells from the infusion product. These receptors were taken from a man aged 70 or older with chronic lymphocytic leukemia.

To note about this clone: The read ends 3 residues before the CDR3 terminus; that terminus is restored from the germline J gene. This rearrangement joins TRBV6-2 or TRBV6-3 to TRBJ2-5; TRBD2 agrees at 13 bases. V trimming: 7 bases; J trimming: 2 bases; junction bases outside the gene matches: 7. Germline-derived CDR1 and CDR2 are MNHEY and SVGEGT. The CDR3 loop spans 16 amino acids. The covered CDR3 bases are TGTGCCAGCACCCCACGGGGACTAGCGGGACAAGAGACC. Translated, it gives CASTPRGLAGQET. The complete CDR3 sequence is CASTPRGLAGQETQYF.

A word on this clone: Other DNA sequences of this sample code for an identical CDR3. Incomplete CDR3 DNA: TGTGCCAGCATCCAAGGGGCAGGGCCCCAAGAGACA. Amino acids: CASIQGAGPQET. The whole CDR3 region reads CASIQGAGPQETAFF. V and J are TRBV7-9 and TRBJ1-1; D is possibly TRBD1 (5 bases). The CDR3 end falls 3 residues outside the read, so it is completed with the germline J gene. The germline CDR1 and CDR2 sequences are SEHNR and FQNEAQ (reference sequence). The CDR3 covers 15 residues.

CDR3 DNA, as far as it was read: TGTGCCAGCAGCGGGGACTCTTACACAGATACG. Amino acids: CASSGDSYTDT. The CDR3 in its entirety is CASSGDSYTDTQYF. J is TRBJ2-3 and V is TRBV5-6; perhaps TRBD2 as D (6 bases). The read falls 3 residues short of the CDR3 end, and the missing part is taken from the germline J gene. Germline V gives CDR1 SGHDT, CDR2 YYEEEE. The CDR3 covers 14 residues. V lost 4 bases to trimming and J lost 2 bases, with 11 bases between them.

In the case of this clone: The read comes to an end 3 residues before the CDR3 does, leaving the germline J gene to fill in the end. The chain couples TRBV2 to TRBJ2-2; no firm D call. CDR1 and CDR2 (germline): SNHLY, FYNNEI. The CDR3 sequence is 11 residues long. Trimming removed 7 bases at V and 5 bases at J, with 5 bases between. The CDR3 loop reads CASTPTGELFF. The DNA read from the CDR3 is TGTGCCAGCACCCCGACCGGGGAG.

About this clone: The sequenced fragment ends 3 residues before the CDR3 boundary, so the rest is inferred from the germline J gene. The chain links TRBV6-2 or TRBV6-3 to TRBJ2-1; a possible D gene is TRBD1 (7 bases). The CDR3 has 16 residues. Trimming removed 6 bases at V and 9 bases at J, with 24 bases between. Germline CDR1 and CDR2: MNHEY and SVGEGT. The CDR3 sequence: CASRRPGTFQGGEQFF. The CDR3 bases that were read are TGTGCCAGCAGGCGGCCGGGGACTTTCCAGGGGGGTGAG.

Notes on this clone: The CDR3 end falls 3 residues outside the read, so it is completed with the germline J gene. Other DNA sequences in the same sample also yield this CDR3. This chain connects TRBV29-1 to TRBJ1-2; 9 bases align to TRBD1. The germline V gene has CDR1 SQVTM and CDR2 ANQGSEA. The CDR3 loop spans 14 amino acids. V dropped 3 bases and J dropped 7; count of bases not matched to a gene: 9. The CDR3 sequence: CSVELIQGARGYTF. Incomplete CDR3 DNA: TGCAGCGTTGAGTTAATACAGGGGGCACGTGGC.

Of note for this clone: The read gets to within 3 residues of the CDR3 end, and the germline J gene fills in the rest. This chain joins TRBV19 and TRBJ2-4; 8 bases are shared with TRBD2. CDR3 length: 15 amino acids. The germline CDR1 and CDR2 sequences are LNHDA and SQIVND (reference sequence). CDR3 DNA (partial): TGTGCCAGTAACGGGGGGGGAGATAGCAATCAGCCT. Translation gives CASNGGGDSNQP. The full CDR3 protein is CASNGGGDSNQPQYF.

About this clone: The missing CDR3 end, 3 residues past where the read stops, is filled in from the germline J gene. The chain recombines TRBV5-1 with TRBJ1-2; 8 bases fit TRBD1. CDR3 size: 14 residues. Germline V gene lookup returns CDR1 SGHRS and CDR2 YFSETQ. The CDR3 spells CASSAGQGPYDYTF. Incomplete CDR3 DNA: TGCGCCAGCAGCGCTGGACAGGGACCCTACGAC.

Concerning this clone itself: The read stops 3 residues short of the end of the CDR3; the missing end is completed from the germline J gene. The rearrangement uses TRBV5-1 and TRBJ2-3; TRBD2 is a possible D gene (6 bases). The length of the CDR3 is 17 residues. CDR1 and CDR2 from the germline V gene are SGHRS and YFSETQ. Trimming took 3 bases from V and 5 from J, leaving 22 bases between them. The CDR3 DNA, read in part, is TGCGCCAGCAGCTGGGACCCAGGGACTGAAAGACTAGATACG. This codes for CASSWDPGTERLDT. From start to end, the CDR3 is CASSWDPGTERLDTQYF.

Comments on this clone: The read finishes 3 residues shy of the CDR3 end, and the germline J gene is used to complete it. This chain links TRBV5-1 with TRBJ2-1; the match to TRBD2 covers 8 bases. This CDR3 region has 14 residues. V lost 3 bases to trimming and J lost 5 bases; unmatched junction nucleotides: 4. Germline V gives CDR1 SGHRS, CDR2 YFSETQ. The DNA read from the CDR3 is TGCGCCAGCAGCTGGGTAGCGGGGAACAATGAG. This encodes CASSWVAGNNE. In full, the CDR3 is CASSWVAGNNEQFF.

The covered CDR3 bases are TGTGCCAGCAGCTCGGACAGGAACTATCAGCCT. Amino acids: CASSSDRNYQP. Given in full, the CDR3 is CASSSDRNYQPQYF. The J gene is TRBJ2-4, the V gene TRBV7-8; TRBD1 aligns across 7 bases. The missing CDR3 end, 3 residues past where the read stops, is filled in from the germline J gene. CDR1 is SGHVS and CDR2 is FQNEAQ in the germline V gene. The CDR3 covers 14 residues. The whole variable domain, remainder taken from reference TRBV7-8 and TRBJ2-4, is GAGVSQSPRYKVAKRGQDVALRCDPISGHVSLFWYQQALGQGPEFLTYFQNEAQLDKSGLPSDRFFAERPEGSVSTLKIQRTQQEDSAVYLCASSSDRNYQPQYFGAGTRLSVL.

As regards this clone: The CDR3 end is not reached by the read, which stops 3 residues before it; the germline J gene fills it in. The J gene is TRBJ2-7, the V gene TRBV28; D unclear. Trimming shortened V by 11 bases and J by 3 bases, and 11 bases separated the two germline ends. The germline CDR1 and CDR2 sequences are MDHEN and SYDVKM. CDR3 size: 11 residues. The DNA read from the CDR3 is TGTGCCGGTGGGCAGAGCTACGAG. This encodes CAGGQSYE. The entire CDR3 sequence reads CAGGQSYEQYF.

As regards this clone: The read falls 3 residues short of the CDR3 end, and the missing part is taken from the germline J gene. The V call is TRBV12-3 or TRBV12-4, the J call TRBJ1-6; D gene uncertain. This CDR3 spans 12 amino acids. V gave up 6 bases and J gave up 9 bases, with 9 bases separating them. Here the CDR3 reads CASSDPGSPLHF. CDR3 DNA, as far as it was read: TGTGCCAGCAGCGATCCCGGTTCACCC.

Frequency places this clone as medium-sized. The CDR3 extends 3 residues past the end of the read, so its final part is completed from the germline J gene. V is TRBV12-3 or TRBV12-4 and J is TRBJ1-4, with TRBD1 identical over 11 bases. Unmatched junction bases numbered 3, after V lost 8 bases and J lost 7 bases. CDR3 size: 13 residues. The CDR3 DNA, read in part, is TGTGCCAGCGGACAGGGGGCAGGTGAAAAA. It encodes CASGQGAGEK. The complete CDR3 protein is CASGQGAGEKLFF.

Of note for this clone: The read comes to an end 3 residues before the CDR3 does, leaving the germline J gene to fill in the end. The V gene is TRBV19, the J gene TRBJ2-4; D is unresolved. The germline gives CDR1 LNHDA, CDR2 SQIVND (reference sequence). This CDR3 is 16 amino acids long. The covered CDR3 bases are TGTGCCAGTAGTATAGCCGGTGGAAAGGGCAATCAGCCT. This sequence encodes CASSIAGGKGNQP. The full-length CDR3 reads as CASSIAGGKGNQPQYF.

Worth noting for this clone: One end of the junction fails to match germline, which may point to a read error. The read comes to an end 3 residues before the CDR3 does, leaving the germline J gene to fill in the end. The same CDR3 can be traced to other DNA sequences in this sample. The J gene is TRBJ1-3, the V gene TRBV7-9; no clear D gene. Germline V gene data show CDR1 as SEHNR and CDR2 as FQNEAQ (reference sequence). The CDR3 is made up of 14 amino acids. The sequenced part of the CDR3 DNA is TGTGCCAGCAGCGTCGACTTCTCTGGAAACACT. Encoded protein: CASSVDFSGNT. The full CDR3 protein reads CASSVDFSGNTIYF.

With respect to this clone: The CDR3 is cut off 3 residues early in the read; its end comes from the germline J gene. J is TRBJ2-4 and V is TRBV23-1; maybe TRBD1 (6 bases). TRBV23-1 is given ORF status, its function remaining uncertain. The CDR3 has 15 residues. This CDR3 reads CASSQLPGEIYGQYF. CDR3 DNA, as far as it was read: TGCGCCAGCAGTCAACTCCCAGGGGAAATCTATGGT.

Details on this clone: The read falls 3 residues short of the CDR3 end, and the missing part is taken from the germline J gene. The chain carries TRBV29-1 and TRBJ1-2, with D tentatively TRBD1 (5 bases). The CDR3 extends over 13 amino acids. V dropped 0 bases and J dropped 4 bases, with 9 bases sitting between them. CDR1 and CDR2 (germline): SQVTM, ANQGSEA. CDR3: CSVEEEQVYGYTF. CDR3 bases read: TGCAGCGTTGAAGAGGAACAGGTCTATGGC.

This CDR3 reads CAWGQGAPSTDTAFF. The sequenced CDR3 bases are TGTGCCTGGGGACAGGGGGCTCCTAGCACAGATACG. The genes are TRBV30 and TRBJ1-1; 11 bases are a match to TRBD1. The DNA ends 3 residues before the CDR3 does, and the rest of the CDR3 is filled in from the germline J gene. The CDR3 totals 15 residues. Looked up from germline, CDR1 is GTSNPN and CDR2 is SVGIG (reference sequence).

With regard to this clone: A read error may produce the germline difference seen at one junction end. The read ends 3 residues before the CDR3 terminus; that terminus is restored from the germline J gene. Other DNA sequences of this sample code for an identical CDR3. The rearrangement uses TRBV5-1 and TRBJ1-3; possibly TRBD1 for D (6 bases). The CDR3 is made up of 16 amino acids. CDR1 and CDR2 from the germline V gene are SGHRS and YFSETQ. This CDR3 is CASSSQGASAGDTIYF. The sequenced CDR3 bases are TGCGCCAGCAGCTCCCAGGGCGCCTCGGCAGGGGACACT.

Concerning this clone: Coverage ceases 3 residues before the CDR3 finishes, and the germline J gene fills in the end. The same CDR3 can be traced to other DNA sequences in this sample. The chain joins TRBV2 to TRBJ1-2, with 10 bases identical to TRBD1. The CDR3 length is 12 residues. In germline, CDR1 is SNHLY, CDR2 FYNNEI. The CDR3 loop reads CASRGQGTGYTF. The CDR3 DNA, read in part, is TGTGCCAGCAGGGGACAGGGGACTGGT.

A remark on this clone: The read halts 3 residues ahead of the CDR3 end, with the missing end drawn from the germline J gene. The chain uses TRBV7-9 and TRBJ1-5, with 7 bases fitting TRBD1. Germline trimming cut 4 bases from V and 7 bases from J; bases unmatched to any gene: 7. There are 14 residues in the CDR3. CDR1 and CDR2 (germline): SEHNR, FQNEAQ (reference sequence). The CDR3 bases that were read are TGTGCCAGCAGCTCCCAAGGGGGCCAACAGCCC. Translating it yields CASSSQGGQQP. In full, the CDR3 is CASSSQGGQQPQHF.

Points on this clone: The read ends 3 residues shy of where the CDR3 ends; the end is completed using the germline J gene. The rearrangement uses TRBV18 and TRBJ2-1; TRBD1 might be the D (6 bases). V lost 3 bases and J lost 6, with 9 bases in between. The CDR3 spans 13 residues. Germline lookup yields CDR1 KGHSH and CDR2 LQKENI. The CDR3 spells CASSPGQSNEQFF. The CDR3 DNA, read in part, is TGTGCCAGCTCACCGGGACAATCCAATGAG.

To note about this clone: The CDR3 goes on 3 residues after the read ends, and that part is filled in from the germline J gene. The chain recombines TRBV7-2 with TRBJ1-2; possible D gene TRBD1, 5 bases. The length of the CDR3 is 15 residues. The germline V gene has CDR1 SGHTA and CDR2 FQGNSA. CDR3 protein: CASSLVVGGSYDYTF. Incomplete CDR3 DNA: TGTGCCAGCAGCTTAGTAGTGGGGGGGAGTTACGAC.

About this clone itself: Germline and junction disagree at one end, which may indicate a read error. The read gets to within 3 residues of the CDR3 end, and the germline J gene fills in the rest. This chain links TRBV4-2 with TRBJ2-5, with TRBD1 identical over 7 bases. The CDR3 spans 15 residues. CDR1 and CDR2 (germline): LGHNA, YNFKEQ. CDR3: CASSAQGGAGETQYF. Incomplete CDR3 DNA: TGCGCCAGCAGCGCGCAAGGGGGCGCAGGGGAGACC.

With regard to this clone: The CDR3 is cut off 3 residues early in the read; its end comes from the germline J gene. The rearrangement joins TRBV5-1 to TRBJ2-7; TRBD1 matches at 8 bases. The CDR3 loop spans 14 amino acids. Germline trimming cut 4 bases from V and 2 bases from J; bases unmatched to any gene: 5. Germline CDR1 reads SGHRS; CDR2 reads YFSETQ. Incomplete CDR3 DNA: TGCGCCAGCAGCGCTGGACAGGGACCCTACGAG. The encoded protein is CASSAGQGPYE. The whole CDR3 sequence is CASSAGQGPYEQYF.